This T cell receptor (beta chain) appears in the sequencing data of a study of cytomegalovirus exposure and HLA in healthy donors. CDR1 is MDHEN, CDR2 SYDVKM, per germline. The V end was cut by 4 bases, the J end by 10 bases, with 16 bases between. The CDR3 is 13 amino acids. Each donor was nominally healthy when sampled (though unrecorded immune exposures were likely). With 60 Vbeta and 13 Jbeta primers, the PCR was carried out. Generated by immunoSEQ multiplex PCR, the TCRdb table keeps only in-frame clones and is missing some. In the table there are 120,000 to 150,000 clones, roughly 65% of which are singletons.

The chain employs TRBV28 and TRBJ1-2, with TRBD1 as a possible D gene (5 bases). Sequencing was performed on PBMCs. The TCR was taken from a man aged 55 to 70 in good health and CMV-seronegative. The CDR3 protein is CASSSSTGGAYTF. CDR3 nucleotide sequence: TGTGCCAGCAGTTCCTCTACAGGCGGCGCCTACACCTTC.